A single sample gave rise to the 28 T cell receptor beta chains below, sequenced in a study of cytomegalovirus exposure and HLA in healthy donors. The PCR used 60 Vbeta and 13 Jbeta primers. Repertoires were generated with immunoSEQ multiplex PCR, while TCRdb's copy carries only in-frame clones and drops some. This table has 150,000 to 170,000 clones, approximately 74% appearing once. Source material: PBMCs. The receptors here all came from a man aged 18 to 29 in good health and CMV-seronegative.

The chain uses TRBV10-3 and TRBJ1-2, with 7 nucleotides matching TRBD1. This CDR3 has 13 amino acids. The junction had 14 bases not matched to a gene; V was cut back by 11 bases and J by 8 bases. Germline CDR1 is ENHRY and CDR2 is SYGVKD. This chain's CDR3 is CAFKSQGGSGYTF. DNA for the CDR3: TGTGCCTTTAAATCCCAGGGGGGTAGCGGCTACACCTTC.

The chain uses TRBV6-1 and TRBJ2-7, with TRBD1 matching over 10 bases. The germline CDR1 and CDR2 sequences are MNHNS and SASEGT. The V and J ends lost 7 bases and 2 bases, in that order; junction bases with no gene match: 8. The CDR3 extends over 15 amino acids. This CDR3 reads CASIEDGTGAYEQYV. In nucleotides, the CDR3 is TGTGCCAGCATCGAAGACGGGACAGGGGCCTACGAGCAGTACGTC.

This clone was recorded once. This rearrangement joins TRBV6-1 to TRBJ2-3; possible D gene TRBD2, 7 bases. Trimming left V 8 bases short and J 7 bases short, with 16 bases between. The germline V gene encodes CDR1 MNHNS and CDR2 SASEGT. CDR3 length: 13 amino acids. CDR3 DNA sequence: TGTGCCAGCGGGGGGGCGTATAGTTATACGCAGTATTTT. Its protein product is CASGGAYSYTQYF.

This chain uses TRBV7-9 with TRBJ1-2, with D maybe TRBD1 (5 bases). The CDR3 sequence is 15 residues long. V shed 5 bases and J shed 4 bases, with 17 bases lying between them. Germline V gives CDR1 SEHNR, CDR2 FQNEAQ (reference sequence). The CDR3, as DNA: TGTGCCAGCAGCCCCCCAGGGCCTATTATCTATGGCTACACCTTC. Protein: CASSPPGPIIYGYTF.

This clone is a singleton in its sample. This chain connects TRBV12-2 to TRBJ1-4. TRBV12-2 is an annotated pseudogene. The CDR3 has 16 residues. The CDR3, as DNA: TGTGCAAGTCGCTCGGGGGGCGGGGCCGAGAATGAAAAACTGTTTTTT. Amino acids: CASRSGGGAENEKLFF.

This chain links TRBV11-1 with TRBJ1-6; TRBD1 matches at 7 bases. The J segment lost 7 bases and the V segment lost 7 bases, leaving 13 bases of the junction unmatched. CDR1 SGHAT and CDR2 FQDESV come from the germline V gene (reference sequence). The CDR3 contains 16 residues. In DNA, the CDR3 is TGTGCCAGCACCAGAAGGGACAGAGACTCCAATTCACCCCTCCACTTT. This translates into CASTRRDRDSNSPLHF.

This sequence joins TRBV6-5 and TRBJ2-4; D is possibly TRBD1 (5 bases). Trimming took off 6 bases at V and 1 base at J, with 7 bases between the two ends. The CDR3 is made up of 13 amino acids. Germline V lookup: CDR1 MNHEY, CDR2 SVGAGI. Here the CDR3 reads CASRGPAKNIQYF. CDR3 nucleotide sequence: TGTGCCAGCAGGGGGCCGGCCAAAAACATTCAGTACTTC.

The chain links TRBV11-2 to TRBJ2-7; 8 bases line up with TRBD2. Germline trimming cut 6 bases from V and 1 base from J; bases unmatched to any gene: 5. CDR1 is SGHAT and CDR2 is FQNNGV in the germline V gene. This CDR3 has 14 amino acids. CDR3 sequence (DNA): TGTGCCAGCAGTCATAGCGGGGCGTCCTACGAGCAGTACGTC. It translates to CASSHSGASYEQYV.

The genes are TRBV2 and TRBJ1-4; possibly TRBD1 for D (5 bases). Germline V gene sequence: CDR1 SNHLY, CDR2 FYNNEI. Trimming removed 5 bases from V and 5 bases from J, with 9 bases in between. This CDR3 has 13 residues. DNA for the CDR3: TGTGCCAGCAGTTGGCAGGGAAATGAAAAACTGTTTTTT. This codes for CASSWQGNEKLFF.

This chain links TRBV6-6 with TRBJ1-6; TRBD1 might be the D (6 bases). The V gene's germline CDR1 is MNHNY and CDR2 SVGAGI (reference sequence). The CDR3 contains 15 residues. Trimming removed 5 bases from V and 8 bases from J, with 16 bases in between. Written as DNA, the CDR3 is TGTGCCAGCAGTCTCGACAGGTCGGAAGATTCACCCCTCCACTTT. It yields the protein CASSLDRSEDSPLHF.

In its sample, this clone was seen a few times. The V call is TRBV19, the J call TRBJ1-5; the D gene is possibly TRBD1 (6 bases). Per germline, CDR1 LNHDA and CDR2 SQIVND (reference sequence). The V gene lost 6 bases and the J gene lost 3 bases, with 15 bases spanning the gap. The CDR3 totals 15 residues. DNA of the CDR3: TGTGCCAGTAGGCTTTTACAGGGAAACAATCAGCCCCAGCATTTT. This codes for CASRLLQGNNQPQHF.

CDR3 in amino acids: CASSLLAGNTEAFF. The CDR3 DNA follows: TGTGCCAGCAGCCTATTAGCGGGGAACACTGAAGCTTTCTTT. V gene TRBV5-6 combines with J gene TRBJ1-1, with no clear D. V dropped 4 bases and J dropped 1 base, with 11 bases sitting between them. Germline CDR1 reads SGHDT; CDR2 reads YYEEEE. The CDR3 is 14 residues long.

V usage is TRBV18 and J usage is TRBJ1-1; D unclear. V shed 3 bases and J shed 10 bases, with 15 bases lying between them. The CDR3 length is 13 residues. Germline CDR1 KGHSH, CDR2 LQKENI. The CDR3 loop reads CASSPSNGRGAFF. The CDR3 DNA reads TGTGCCAGCTCACCTTCTAACGGGAGAGGAGCTTTCTTT.

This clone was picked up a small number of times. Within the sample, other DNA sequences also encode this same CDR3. The CDR3 reads CASRGLSGQGTEAFF. In DNA form, the CDR3 reads TGTGCCAGTAGGGGACTTTCGGGACAGGGGACTGAAGCTTTCTTT. This chain joins TRBV19 and TRBJ1-1, with 10 bases identical to TRBD1. V lost 6 bases to trimming and J lost 5 bases; unmatched junction nucleotides: 9. Germline-derived CDR1 and CDR2 are LNHDA and SQIVND (reference sequence). The CDR3 covers 15 residues.

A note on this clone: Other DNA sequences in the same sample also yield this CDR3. The CDR3 is CASSQNRGPAGEKLFF. The CDR3, as DNA: TGTGCCAGCAGCCAAAACAGGGGGCCAGCGGGGGAAAAACTGTTTTTT. The chain links TRBV5-5 to TRBJ1-4; 9 positions match TRBD1. CDR3 length equals 16 residues. Germline V CDR1 and CDR2: SGHKS, YYEKEE (reference sequence). J was trimmed by 8 bases and V by 4 bases; bases with no gene match: 12.

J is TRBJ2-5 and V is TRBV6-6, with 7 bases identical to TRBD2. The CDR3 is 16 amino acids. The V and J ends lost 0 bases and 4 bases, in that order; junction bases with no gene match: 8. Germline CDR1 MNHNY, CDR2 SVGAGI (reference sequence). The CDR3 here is CASSYSPREPAETQYF. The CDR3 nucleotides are TGTGCCAGCAGTTACTCCCCGCGGGAGCCCGCAGAGACCCAGTACTTC.

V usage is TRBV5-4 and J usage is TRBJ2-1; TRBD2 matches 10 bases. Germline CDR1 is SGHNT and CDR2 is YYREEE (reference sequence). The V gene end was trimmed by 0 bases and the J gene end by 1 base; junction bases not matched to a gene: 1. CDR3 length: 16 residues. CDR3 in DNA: TGTGCCAGCAGCTTGGCACTAGCGGGGTCCTACAATGAGCAGTTCTTC. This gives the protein CASSLALAGSYNEQFF.

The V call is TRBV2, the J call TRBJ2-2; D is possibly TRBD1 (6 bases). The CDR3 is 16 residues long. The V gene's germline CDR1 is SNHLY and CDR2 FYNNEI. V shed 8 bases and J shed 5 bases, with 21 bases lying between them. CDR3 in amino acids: CASAELLTGDTGELFF. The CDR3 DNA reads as TGTGCCAGCGCCGAATTGTTGACAGGAGATACCGGGGAGCTGTTTTTT.

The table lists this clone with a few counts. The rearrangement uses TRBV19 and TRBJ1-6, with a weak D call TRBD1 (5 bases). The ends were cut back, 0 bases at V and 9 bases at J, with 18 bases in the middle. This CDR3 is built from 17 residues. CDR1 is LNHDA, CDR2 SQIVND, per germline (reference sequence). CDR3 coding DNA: TGTGCCAGTAGTATAGACCACACAGGACGGAATGGTTCACCCCTCCACTTT. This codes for CASSIDHTGRNGSPLHF.

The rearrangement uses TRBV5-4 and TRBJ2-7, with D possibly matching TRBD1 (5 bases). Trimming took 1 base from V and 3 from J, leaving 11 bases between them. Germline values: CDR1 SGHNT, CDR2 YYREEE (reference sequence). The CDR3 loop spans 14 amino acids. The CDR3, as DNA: TGTGCCAGCAGCTTGTGCAGGGTCAACTACGAGCAGTACGTC. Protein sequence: CASSLCRVNYEQYV.

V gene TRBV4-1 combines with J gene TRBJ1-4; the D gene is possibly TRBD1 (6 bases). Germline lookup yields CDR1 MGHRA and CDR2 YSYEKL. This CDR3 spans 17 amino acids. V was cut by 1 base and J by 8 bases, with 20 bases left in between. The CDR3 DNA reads TGCGCCAGCAGCCAAGCCCGGTCAGTTTGGGGGCGCGAAAAACTGTTTTTT. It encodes CASSQARSVWGREKLFF.

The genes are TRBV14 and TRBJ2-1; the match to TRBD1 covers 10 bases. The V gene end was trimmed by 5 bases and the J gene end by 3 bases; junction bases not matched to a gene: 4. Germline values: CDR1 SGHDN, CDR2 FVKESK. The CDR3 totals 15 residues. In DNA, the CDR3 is TGTGCCAGCAGCTGGACAGGGGGTATCTACAATGAGCAGTTCTTC. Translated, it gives CASSWTGGIYNEQFF. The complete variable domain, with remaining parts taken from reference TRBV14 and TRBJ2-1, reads EAGVTQFPSHSVIEKGQTVTLRCDPISGHDNLYWYRRVMGKEIKFLLHFVKESKQDESGMPNNRFLAERTGGTYSTLKVQPAELEDSGVYFCASSWTGGIYNEQFFGPGTRLTVL.

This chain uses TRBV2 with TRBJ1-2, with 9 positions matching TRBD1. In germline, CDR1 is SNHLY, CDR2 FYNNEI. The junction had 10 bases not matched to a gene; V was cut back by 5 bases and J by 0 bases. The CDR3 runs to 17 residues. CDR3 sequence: CASSQGTGLGTNYGYTF. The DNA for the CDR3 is TGTGCCAGCAGTCAAGGGACAGGGTTGGGAACTAACTATGGCTACACCTTC.

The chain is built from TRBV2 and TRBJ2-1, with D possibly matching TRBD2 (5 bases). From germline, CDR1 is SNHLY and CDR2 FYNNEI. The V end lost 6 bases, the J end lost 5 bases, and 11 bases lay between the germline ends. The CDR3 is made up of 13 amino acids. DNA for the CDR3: TGTGCCAGCAGCCCGGACTGGAACAATGAGCAGTTCTTC. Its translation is CASSPDWNNEQFF.

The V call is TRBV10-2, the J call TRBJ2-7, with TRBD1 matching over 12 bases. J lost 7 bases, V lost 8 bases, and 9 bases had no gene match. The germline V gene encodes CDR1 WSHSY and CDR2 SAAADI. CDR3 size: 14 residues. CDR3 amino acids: CASAPGQGAREQYV. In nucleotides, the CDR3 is TGCGCCAGCGCCCCGGGACAGGGGGCGCGGGAGCAGTACGTC.

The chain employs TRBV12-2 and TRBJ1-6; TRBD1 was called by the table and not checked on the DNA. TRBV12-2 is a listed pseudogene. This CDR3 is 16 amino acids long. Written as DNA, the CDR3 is TGTGCAAGTCGCTTAGCGCGACAGGGGGGTAATTCACCCCTCCACTTT. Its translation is CASRLARQGGNSPLHF.

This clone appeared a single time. DNA of the CDR3: TGTGCCAGCAGCAGAGGCTATGGCTACACCTTC. Its protein is CASSRGYGYTF. V usage is TRBV6-1 and J usage is TRBJ1-2, with no clear D. CDR1 is MNHNS and CDR2 is SASEGT in the germline V gene. The CDR3 consists of 11 residues. V gave up 6 bases and J gave up 4 bases, with 6 bases separating them.

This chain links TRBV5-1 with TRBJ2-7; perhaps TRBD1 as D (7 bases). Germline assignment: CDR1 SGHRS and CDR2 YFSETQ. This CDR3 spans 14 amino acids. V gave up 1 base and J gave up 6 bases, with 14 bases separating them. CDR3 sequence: CASSLIGGGGEQYF. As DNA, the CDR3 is TGCGCCAGCAGCTTGATCGGAGGGGGCGGCGAGCAGTACTTC.